Below, 21 T cell receptor beta chains from the same sample are listed, as sequenced in a study of T cells in Graves' hyperthyroidism and ophthalmopathy. There were TCR beta CDR3 regions amplified from RNA transcripts. The study used the HTBI primer set for a first-round RT-PCR of the TCR CDR3. MiXCR, run by TCRdb on the multiplex PCR reads, gives a single entry per CDR3 protein. The table shows under 650,000 distinct CDR3 sequences, with roughly 15% occurring only once. The sequenced sample was blood. Receptors originate from a woman in her 30s with Graves' hyperthyroidism.

This clonotype was observed a few times. The rearrangement joins TRBV19 to TRBJ1-1, with a possible D match to TRBD1 (5 bases). With 6 bases removed from V and 5 bases from J, the gap between germline ends came to 13 bases. This CDR3 contains 13 residues. Germline V gives CDR1 LNHDA, CDR2 SQIVND (reference sequence). CDR3 amino acids: CASSPTEGTEAFF. The CDR3 bases are TGTGCCAGTAGCCCGACCGAGGGGACTGAAGCTTTCTTT.

This clonotype has at least ten counts. The chain uses TRBV3-1 and TRBJ2-7; D unresolved. Germline values: CDR1 LGHDT, CDR2 YNNKEL (reference sequence). This CDR3 contains 12 residues. Trimming stripped 1 base from V and 4 bases from J, with 5 bases between. The CDR3 region is CASSQGPYEQYF. The CDR3 nucleotides are TGTGCCAGCAGCCAAGGACCTTACGAGCAGTACTTC.

This clonotype has a count of ten or more. This chain uses TRBV6-2 or TRBV6-3 with TRBJ2-3, with 7 bases that match TRBD1. V trimming: 7 bases; J trimming: 2 bases; junction bases outside the gene matches: 12. The V gene's germline CDR1 is MNHEY and CDR2 SVGEGT. The CDR3 contains 16 residues. The CDR3 region is CASTSPGTAYTDTQYF. The CDR3 DNA follows: TGTGCCAGCACCTCCCCCGGGACAGCCTACACAGATACGCAGTATTTT.

This chain's CDR3 is CASRPTSGGDSYEQYF. CDR3 bases: TGCGCCAGCAGACCTACGTCAGGGGGTGACTCCTACGAGCAGTACTTC. V usage is TRBV5-1 and J usage is TRBJ2-7; 7 nucleotides align to TRBD1. CDR3 length: 16 residues. Germline lookup yields CDR1 SGHRS and CDR2 YFSETQ. Trimming at V came to 5 bases and at J to 0 bases, leaving 11 bases not matched to a gene.

This clonotype was seen ten or more times. The chain couples TRBV28 to TRBJ1-1; D is unclear. This CDR3 region has 13 residues. Germline V lookup: CDR1 MDHEN, CDR2 SYDVKM. V was shortened by 10 bases and J by 4 bases, with 16 bases between the two germline ends. CDR3 loop: CATLPSVGTEAFF. The CDR3 DNA follows: TGTGCCACCCTACCCTCGGTGGGCACTGAAGCTTTCTTT. The full variable domain, with the rest looked up from reference TRBV28 and TRBJ1-1, is DVKVTQSSRYLVKRTGEKVFLECVQDMDHENMFWYRQDPGLGLRLIYFSYDVKMKEKGDIPEGYSVSREKKERFSLILESASTNQTSMYLCATLPSVGTEAFFGQGTRLTVV.

This clonotype was observed at least ten times. CDR3 amino acids: CAWRGLQGYGYTF. The CDR3, as DNA: TGTGCCTGGAGGGGGCTACAGGGGTATGGCTACACCTTC. The chain links TRBV30 to TRBJ1-2; 7 nucleotides match TRBD1. This CDR3 has 13 residues. The germline gives CDR1 GTSNPN, CDR2 SVGIG (reference sequence). After removal of 3 bases from V and 5 bases from J, the junction contained 6 bases not matched to a gene.

The gene calls are TRBV12-3 or TRBV12-4 and TRBJ1-6; a possible D gene is TRBD1 (5 bases). The CDR3 contains 17 residues. Between the trimmed V and J ends, which lost 1 base and 5 bases, there was a span of 15 bases. CDR3 nucleotides: TGTGCCAGCAGTTTAGTAGTGGGGGAGGGAGATAATTCACCCCTCCACTTT. Translating it yields CASSLVVGEGDNSPLHF.

This clonotype has at least ten counts. The J gene is TRBJ1-6, the V gene TRBV7-8; D remains unclear. CDR3 size: 14 residues. The germline CDR1 and CDR2 sequences are SGHVS and FQNEAQ. Between the trimmed V and J ends, which lost 3 bases and 7 bases, there was a span of 10 bases. The CDR3 protein is CASSLSSTNSPLHF. CDR3 nucleotides: TGTGCCAGCAGCTTGTCCTCTACCAATTCACCCCTCCACTTT.

The chain employs TRBV7-3 and TRBJ2-5; 9 nucleotides match TRBD1. The V gene end was trimmed by 4 bases and the J gene end by 4 bases; junction bases not matched to a gene: 4. From germline, CDR1 is SGHTA and CDR2 FQGTGA. This CDR3 has 14 residues. The CDR3 bases are TGTGCCAGCAGCTACAGGGGGCGGCGAGAGACCCAGTACTTC. It translates to CASSYRGRRETQYF.

This clonotype was seen more than once but under ten times. The rearrangement joins TRBV19 to TRBJ2-1; D might be TRBD1 (5 bases). This CDR3 has 12 amino acids. V gave up 4 bases and J gave up 7 bases, with 8 bases separating them. CDR1 LNHDA and CDR2 SQIVND come from the germline V gene (reference sequence). DNA for the CDR3: TGTGCCAGTAGTAATAGGGGTAATGAGCAGTTCTTC. This gives the protein CASSNRGNEQFF.

This clonotype has only a few counts. This chain uses TRBV19 with TRBJ2-7; D gene ambiguous. V lost 3 bases to trimming and J lost 2 bases, with 8 bases between them. The CDR3 consists of 13 residues. Germline assignment: CDR1 LNHDA and CDR2 SQIVND (reference sequence). The CDR3 loop reads CASSMIGTYEQYF. DNA of the CDR3: TGTGCCAGTAGTATGATCGGAACCTACGAGCAGTACTTC.

This clonotype was counted at least ten times. The junction shows a germline mismatch at one end, possibly a read error. This sequence joins TRBV5-1 and TRBJ2-1, with D tentatively TRBD2 (6 bases). This CDR3 has 15 amino acids. The germline V gene encodes CDR1 SGHRS and CDR2 YFSETQ. The CDR3 DNA is TGCGCCAGCAGCCCCTTTGCGGGATTGTACACTGAGCAGTTCTTC. Protein product: CASSPFAGLYTEQFF. Combining the CDR3 with reference TRBV5-1 and TRBJ2-1 gives the whole variable domain KAGVTQTPRYLIKTRGQQVTLSCSPISGHRSVSWYQQTPGQGLQFLFEYFSETQRNKGNFPGRFSGRQFSNSRSEMNVSTLELGDSALYLCASSPFAGLYTEQFFGPGTRLTVL.

This clonotype was seen ten or more times. V gene TRBV9 combines with J gene TRBJ2-7; 11 bases are shared with TRBD1. The CDR3 has 20 amino acids. Germline V gene lookup returns CDR1 SGDLS and CDR2 YYNGEE. Germline trimming cut 4 bases from V and 5 bases from J; bases unmatched to any gene: 23. The CDR3 bases are TGTGCCAGCAGCCTACACGTCCGGGTGAGTGGGACAGGGGGAAAGGACGAGCAGTACTTC. It specifies CASSLHVRVSGTGGKDEQYF.

Many counts were recorded for this clonotype. The chain has TRBV7-2 and TRBJ2-7; 8 nucleotides match TRBD1. After removal of 5 bases from V and 5 bases from J, the junction contained 11 bases not matched to a gene. The length of the CDR3 is 15 residues. The germline V gene encodes CDR1 SGHTA and CDR2 FQGNSA. The CDR3 coding sequence is TGTGCCAGCAGCCGTAATGGACAGGGTTTAAACGAGCAGTACTTC. The encoded protein is CASSRNGQGLNEQYF.

The sample holds many counts of this clonotype. The chain recombines TRBV3-1 with TRBJ2-5, with 7 positions matching TRBD2. The germline gives CDR1 LGHDT, CDR2 YNNKEL (reference sequence). Losses at the gene ends were 6 bases for V and 3 bases for J; bases not matched to a gene: 7. This CDR3 has 14 residues. The chain's CDR3 is CASRRNLAEETQYF. The CDR3 nucleotides are TGTGCCAGCAGACGTAACCTAGCGGAAGAGACCCAGTACTTC.

This clonotype was seen repeatedly, ten times or more. The chain is built from TRBV28 and TRBJ2-5; TRBD1 agrees at 9 bases. V gave up 4 bases and J gave up 13 bases; unmatched junction bases: 4. This CDR3 has 11 residues. Germline V gene data show CDR1 as MDHEN and CDR2 as SYDVKM. CDR3 protein: CASSSRQGGYF. CDR3 DNA: TGTGCCAGCAGTTCCCGACAGGGGGGGTACTTC.

This clonotype showed up many times. This CDR3 is CASSYGVRWGYEQYF. The CDR3 nucleotides are TGTGCCAGCAGTTACGGCGTACGTTGGGGGTACGAGCAGTACTTC. This chain uses TRBV6-2 or TRBV6-3 with TRBJ2-7; D might be TRBD1 or TRBD2, each matching 5 bases. Per germline, CDR1 MNHEY and CDR2 SVGEGT. CDR3 length: 15 amino acids. Trimming shortened V by 2 bases and J by 4 bases, and 15 bases separated the two germline ends.

This clonotype was seen a few times. The rearrangement uses TRBV12-3 or TRBV12-4 and TRBJ2-7; D remains ambiguous. The CDR3 covers 14 residues. V lost 3 bases and J 7 bases, leaving 16 bases between the germline ends. CDR3 residues: CASSLGRFSSEQYF. As DNA, the CDR3 is TGTGCCAGCAGTTTGGGCCGTTTCTCTTCAGAGCAGTACTTC.

As concerns this clonotype: Germline is not matched at one junction end, which may reflect a read error. The genes are TRBV7-2 and TRBJ2-7; TRBD1 matches 8 bases. This CDR3 has 14 amino acids. Germline V lookup: CDR1 SGHTA, CDR2 FQGNSA. In DNA form, the CDR3 reads TGTGCCAGCAGCTCGCGACAGGGGACCTACGGGCAGTACTTC. It specifies CASSSRQGTYGQYF.

This chain connects TRBV18 to TRBJ2-7; TRBD2 agrees at 9 bases. The CDR3 spans 17 residues. The germline gives CDR1 KGHSH, CDR2 LQKENI. The junction had 12 bases not matched to a gene; V was cut back by 1 base and J by 5 bases. CDR3 loop: CASSPRGLSGSGNEQYF. The CDR3 DNA is TGTGCCAGCTCACCACGCGGACTTAGCGGGAGCGGGAACGAGCAGTACTTC.

This chain connects TRBV9 to TRBJ2-7, with 13 bases aligning to TRBD2. Trimming removed 5 bases from V and 1 base from J; junction bases left unmatched: 9. Germline V gives CDR1 SGDLS, CDR2 YYNGEE. The CDR3 extends over 17 amino acids. In nucleotides, the CDR3 is TGTGCCAGCAGTGCGGGACTAGCGGGACCGTCTTCCTACGAGCAGTACTTC. Translation gives CASSAGLAGPSSYEQYF.